This T cell receptor beta chain was found in a study of blood T cell repertoires in COVID-19. In the study overall: Samples came from the United States, Italy and Spain, spanning acute and convalescent COVID-19.

V was pared by 8 bases and J by 0 bases, with 4 bases of the junction left unmatched. The CDR3 has 14 residues. The germline V gene has CDR1 LNHDA and CDR2 SQIVND (reference sequence). Profiled with immunoSEQ multiplex PCR; TCRdb holds only in-frame clones, not every one. Of some 46,000 clones listed, around 83% are singletons. Sequenced: peripheral blood. The V gene is TRBV19, the J gene TRBJ2-3; the match to TRBD1 covers 8 bases. The source of this sequence is a man aged 55-75 years with active COVID-19. This CDR3 reads CASGDRGSTDTQYF. For the CDR3, the DNA is TGTGCCAGTGGTGACAGGGGCAGCACAGATACGCAGTATTTT.